The present TCR beta chain was sequenced within a study of blood T cell repertoires in COVID-19. Whole-study context: Acute and convalescent COVID-19 specimens originated in the United States, Italy and Spain. T cells, B-cell-depleted T cells, or PBMCs supplied cDNA or gDNA.

This clone was seen once. In the original processing: Estimation of nucleated cell counts was performed using reference gene primer amplification. The data were produced by immunoSEQ multiplex PCR, yet TCRdb's version contains in-frame clones alone and is incomplete. V and J calls plus clone size are reproduced from that table; the DNA served to infer D and trimming. The sample records more than 150,000 clones, 90% being singletons. This CDR3 has 15 residues. Germline lookup yields CDR1 SGHKS and CDR2 YYEKEE (reference sequence). V was pared by 4 bases and J by 13 bases, with 24 bases between. The material sequenced was peripheral blood. The source of this sequence is a man aged 50 to 60 with acute or convalescent COVID-19. This chain joins TRBV5-5 and TRBJ2-1; the D gene is possibly TRBD2 (5 bases). For the CDR3, the DNA is TGTGCCAGCAGCCCGTTAACCCAACCGAGCGGCCGACAGTTCTTC. It yields the protein CASSPLTQPSGRQFF.